The T cell receptor beta chain described here comes from a study of blood T cell repertoires in COVID-19. Method: immunoSEQ multiplex PCR; TCRdb's copy keeps in-frame clones and lacks some. The table shows approximately 260,000 clones, with around 87% occurring only once. Membership in each cohort depended on participant-reported clinical history. The sequenced sample consisted of PBMCs or T cells enriched from blood (not recorded which). This TCR derives from a woman aged 25 to 39 with acute COVID-19.

In DNA form, the CDR3 reads TGCGCCAGCAGCCAAAAAGGAGGACAGGGGAACTATGGCTACACCTTC. Its translation is CASSQKGGQGNYGYTF. V and J are TRBV4-1 and TRBJ1-2; 9 positions agree with TRBD1. Germline V gene sequence: CDR1 MGHRA, CDR2 YSYEKL. This CDR3 contains 16 residues. J gave up 2 bases and V 2 bases, and 6 bases lay outside the gene matches.